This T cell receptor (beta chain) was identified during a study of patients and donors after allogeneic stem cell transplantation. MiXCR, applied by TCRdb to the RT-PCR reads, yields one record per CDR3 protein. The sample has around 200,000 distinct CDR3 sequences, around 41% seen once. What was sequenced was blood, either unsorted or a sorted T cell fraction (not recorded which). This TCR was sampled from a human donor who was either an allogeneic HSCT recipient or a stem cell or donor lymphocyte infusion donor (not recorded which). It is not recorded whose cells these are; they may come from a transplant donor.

The CDR3 region has the DNA TGTGCCTGGAGTCCCGGGGGCGCGCGGGGCTACACCTTC. Translating it yields CAWSPGGARGYTF. The chain joins TRBV30 to TRBJ1-2, with D tentatively TRBD1 (6 bases). Germline CDR1 GTSNPN, CDR2 SVGIG (reference sequence). V was pared by 2 bases and J by 8 bases, with 15 bases between. CDR3 length: 13 residues.